This entry lists 25 T cell receptor beta chains sequenced from one sample in a study of PD-1 and CTLA-4 blockade in melanoma. The assay was immunoSEQ multiplex PCR, and TCRdb's table has in-frame clones only and misses some. Of approximately 17,000 clones in the sample, around three quarters were seen once. The sequenced sample was CD8+ T cells from peripheral blood, obtained from a patient given anti-PD-1 treatment. These receptors originate from a human donor with melanoma.

The chain combines TRBV4-2 with TRBJ2-1, with TRBD2 identical over 8 bases. V shed 1 base and J 1 base; nucleotides not matched to a gene: 9. From germline, CDR1 is LGHNA and CDR2 YNFKEQ. The CDR3 consists of 18 residues. Written as DNA, the CDR3 is TGTGCCAGCAGCCAAGGTTGGGTTAGCGGGGAATCCTACAATGAGCAGTTCTTC. Encoded protein: CASSQGWVSGESYNEQFF.

The V call is TRBV29-1, the J call TRBJ2-2; D is ambiguous. The V and J ends lost 0 bases and 10 bases respectively, with 9 bases between them. The CDR3 runs to 12 residues. Germline CDR1 SQVTM, CDR2 ANQGSEA. The CDR3 sequence is CSVEDQQEELFF. The CDR3 bases are TGCAGCGTTGAAGATCAGCAAGAGGAGCTGTTTTTT.

The rearrangement joins TRBV6-5 to TRBJ1-4; weak D call: TRBD1 (5 bases). Germline lookup yields CDR1 MNHEY and CDR2 SVGAGI. CDR3 length: 12 residues. V dropped 6 bases and J dropped 7 bases, with 9 bases sitting between them. The CDR3 nucleotides read TGTGCCAGCAGCCAGGGCTCTGAAAAACTGTTTTTT. This sequence encodes CASSQGSEKLFF.

This chain joins TRBV19 and TRBJ1-2, with D perhaps TRBD1 (5 bases). The ends were cut back, 4 bases at V and 6 bases at J, with 21 bases in the middle. The CDR3 sequence is 16 residues long. Germline lookup yields CDR1 LNHDA and CDR2 SQIVND (reference sequence). The CDR3 here is CASSRAEAVGANGYTF. CDR3 coding DNA: TGTGCCAGTAGTAGGGCAGAAGCTGTCGGGGCGAATGGCTACACCTTC.

V and J are TRBV19 and TRBJ1-5; tentative D call: TRBD1 (5 bases). V was clipped by 4 bases and J by 7 bases, with 17 bases between them. From germline, CDR1 is LNHDA and CDR2 SQIVND (reference sequence). The CDR3 is made up of 15 amino acids. CDR3 nucleotide sequence: TGTGCCAGTAGTACCCTCTTCGGGACGGAACAGCCCCAGCATTTT. Amino acid sequence: CASSTLFGTEQPQHF.

This clone came up once. This sequence joins TRBV11-3 and TRBJ2-1; 13 bases agree with TRBD2. The CDR3 spans 14 residues. The germline V gene encodes CDR1 SGHNT and CDR2 YENEEA. Unmatched junction bases numbered 3, after V lost 5 bases and J lost 8 bases. The CDR3: CASSTSGGGDEQFF. CDR3 nucleotide sequence: TGTGCCAGCAGCACTAGCGGGGGGGGCGATGAGCAGTTCTTC.

The J gene is TRBJ2-7, the V gene TRBV28; 8 nucleotides match TRBD1. There are 13 residues in the CDR3. Unmatched junction bases numbered 8, after V lost 7 bases and J lost 6 bases. Germline lookup yields CDR1 MDHEN and CDR2 SYDVKM. As DNA, the CDR3 is TGTGCCAGCACCTGGACAGGGACCGGCGAGCAGTACTTC. Protein product: CASTWTGTGEQYF.

The chain uses TRBV25-1 and TRBJ2-5, with 8 bases aligning to TRBD2. After removal of 0 bases from V and 4 bases from J, the junction contained 10 bases not matched to a gene. This CDR3 spans 17 amino acids. The V gene's germline CDR1 is MGHDK and CDR2 SYGVNS. The CDR3 DNA reads TGTGCCAGCAGTGAATATCCGGCGGGGGGTACCGGAGAGACCCAGTACTTC. The encoded protein is CASSEYPAGGTGETQYF.

The chain combines TRBV19 with TRBJ1-2; D might be TRBD1 (5 bases). Trimming removed 6 bases from V and 5 bases from J, with 16 bases in between. The CDR3 is 14 amino acids. Germline V gene lookup returns CDR1 LNHDA and CDR2 SQIVND (reference sequence). The CDR3 coding sequence is TGTGCCAGTAGCAACTCTGGGGCGGGTTATGGCTACACCTTC. It codes for CASSNSGAGYGYTF.

The V call is TRBV12-5, the J call TRBJ1-5, with D possibly matching TRBD1 (5 bases). The V end was cut by 5 bases, the J end by 2 bases, with 10 bases between. CDR3 length equals 14 residues. Germline V CDR1 and CDR2: LGHNT, FRNRAP. This CDR3 reads CASGLTGGNQPQHF. CDR3 nucleotides: TGTGCTAGTGGTCTTACAGGAGGCAATCAGCCCCAGCATTTT.

The chain joins TRBV14 to TRBJ2-7, with D perhaps being TRBD1 or TRBD2 (5 bases each). The CDR3 length is 14 residues. Germline V gene data show CDR1 as SGHDN and CDR2 as FVKESK. Trimming pared 0 bases from V and 4 bases from J, leaving 10 bases between. The CDR3 is CASSQEGETYEQYF. Here the CDR3 DNA reads TGTGCCAGCAGCCAAGAAGGGGAGACATACGAGCAGTACTTC.

The chain uses TRBV3-1 (or the pseudogene TRBV3-2) and TRBJ2-1, with D possibly being TRBD1 (5 bases). Trimming cost V 6 bases and J 6 bases, with 21 bases left between them. The germline CDR1 and CDR2 sequences are LGHDT and YNNKEL (reference sequence). This CDR3 is 16 amino acids long. The CDR3 spells CASRGTTVQTPNEQFF. The CDR3 bases are TGTGCCAGCAGGGGAACGACAGTTCAAACCCCCAATGAGCAGTTCTTC.

The chain couples TRBV27 to TRBJ2-1; 9 bases align to TRBD2. This CDR3 comprises 14 residues. V trimming: 2 bases; J trimming: 7 bases; junction bases outside the gene matches: 3. Looked up from germline, CDR1 is MNHEY and CDR2 is SMNVEV (reference sequence). CDR3 amino acids: CASSLGTSINEQFF. CDR3 coding DNA: TGTGCCAGCAGTTTAGGGACTAGCATTAATGAGCAGTTCTTC.

The chain employs TRBV4-1 and TRBJ2-3; 7 bases align to TRBD2. The V gene end was trimmed by 4 bases and the J gene end by 0 bases; junction bases not matched to a gene: 4. CDR1 and CDR2 from the germline V gene are MGHRA and YSYEKL. The CDR3 runs to 15 residues. For the CDR3, the DNA is TGCGCCAGCAGCCCGTTTAGCGGGAGCACAGATACGCAGTATTTT. It is translated as CASSPFSGSTDTQYF.

J is TRBJ2-7 and V is TRBV5-4; TRBD2 matches at 10 bases. The CDR3 loop spans 13 amino acids. Germline V gene sequence: CDR1 SGHNT, CDR2 YYREEE (reference sequence). The junction had 7 bases not matched to a gene; V was cut back by 7 bases and J by 6 bases. DNA for the CDR3: TGTGCCAGCGCCGGACTAGCGGAAGGCGAGCAGTACTTC. Protein product: CASAGLAEGEQYF.

The rearrangement joins TRBV5-6 to TRBJ1-1; 7 bases agree with TRBD1. V trimming: 0 bases; J trimming: 0 bases; junction bases outside the gene matches: 14. The V gene's germline CDR1 is SGHDT and CDR2 YYEEEE. This CDR3 has 19 residues. The CDR3 nucleotides are TGTGCCAGCAGCTTGGAGGTGGGACAGAATGGTGCCATGAACACTGAAGCTTTCTTT. Protein: CASSLEVGQNGAMNTEAFF.

V and J are TRBV7-9 and TRBJ1-5; 8 bases agree with TRBD1. V was clipped by 5 bases and J by 6 bases; unmatched bases: 6. CDR3 length equals 14 residues. The germline V gene encodes CDR1 SEHNR and CDR2 FQNEAQ (reference sequence). CDR3 loop: CASSQDREGQPQHF. Written as DNA, the CDR3 is TGTGCCAGCAGCCAGGACAGGGAAGGTCAGCCCCAGCATTTT.

The gene calls are TRBV4-1 and TRBJ2-1; D unclear. This CDR3 comprises 13 residues. Trimming cost V 2 bases and J 7 bases, with 9 bases left between them. In germline, CDR1 is MGHRA, CDR2 YSYEKL. The CDR3 spells CASSQSKWNEQFF. Written as DNA, the CDR3 is TGCGCCAGCAGCCAATCAAAGTGGAATGAGCAGTTCTTC.

This clone occurred a few times. This sequence joins TRBV7-9 and TRBJ1-1, with a possible D match to TRBD1 (5 bases). Trimming shortened V by 2 bases and J by 4 bases, and 11 bases separated the two germline ends. This CDR3 spans 14 amino acids. CDR1 is SEHNR, CDR2 FQNEAQ, per germline (reference sequence). The CDR3 nucleotides read TGTGCCAGCAGCTTATCAGGGTGGAGCACTGAAGCTTTCTTT. This codes for CASSLSGWSTEAFF.

In DNA form, the CDR3 reads TGTGCCACCGATGGTCGAGGGGGCGAGGGAGGAATGAACACTGAAGCTTTCTTT. Translated: CATDGRGGEGGMNTEAFF. The chain uses TRBV10-3 and TRBJ1-1; 7 bases align to TRBD1. J lost 0 bases, V lost 10 bases, and 20 bases had no gene match. The CDR3 runs to 18 residues. CDR1 is ENHRY and CDR2 is SYGVKD in the germline V gene.

The CDR3 is CASRLGQDNTEAFF. The CDR3 DNA reads TGTGCCAGCAGGCTGGGACAAGATAACACTGAAGCTTTCTTT. The chain joins TRBV6-5 to TRBJ1-1, with D tentatively TRBD1 (6 bases). CDR1 is MNHEY, CDR2 SVGAGI, per germline. CDR3 length: 14 residues. Between the trimmed V and J ends, which lost 6 bases and 2 bases, there was a span of 13 bases.

This clone has more than one count but fewer than ten. This chain uses TRBV6-5 with TRBJ1-1, with unresolved D. CDR3 length equals 12 residues. The germline V gene encodes CDR1 MNHEY and CDR2 SVGAGI. V shed 4 bases and J shed 5 bases, with 8 bases lying between them. Written as DNA, the CDR3 is TGTGCCAGCAGTTCCGGAAGGACTGAAGCTTTCTTT. It encodes CASSSGRTEAFF.

The chain couples TRBV15 to TRBJ1-1; 7 bases are a match to TRBD1. The junction had 5 bases not matched to a gene; V was cut back by 0 bases and J by 7 bases. This CDR3 has 14 amino acids. Germline values: CDR1 LNHNV, CDR2 YYDKDF (reference sequence). The CDR3 nucleotides are TGTGCCACCAGCAGAGACATACGGGACAGTGAAGCTTTCTTT. Its protein product is CATSRDIRDSEAFF.

The chain couples TRBV15 to TRBJ1-2; 7 bases fit TRBD1. This CDR3 has 15 amino acids. From germline, CDR1 is LNHNV and CDR2 YYDKDF (reference sequence). Trimming cost V 2 bases and J 2 bases; bases outside gene matches: 5. The CDR3 reads CATSRQTTGNYGYTF. CDR3 coding DNA: TGTGCCACCAGCAGACAAACGACAGGGAACTATGGCTACACCTTC.

CDR3 in DNA: TGTGCCAGCACGGGAGGTCCTGAAGCTTTCTTT. Encoded protein: CASTGGPEAFF. V and J are TRBV12-3 or TRBV12-4 and TRBJ1-1; D ambiguous. CDR3 length: 11 residues. V shed 7 bases and J shed 6 bases, with 9 bases lying between them.